This TCR beta chain was sequenced in a study of shared clonotypes between healthy human individuals. Study results and caveats: Rarefaction demonstrated incomplete sorted-subset sequencing despite large depth. A few donors had 5% to 6.5% of their naive CD4 clonotypes in common. On the whole, naive subsets had larger estimated richness than memory subsets had.

The germline V gene encodes CDR1 ENHRY and CDR2 SYGVKD. V lost 9 bases, J lost 6 bases, and 10 bases stayed unmatched. This CDR3 contains 15 residues. This clone was observed a single time. Antigen: not known. Genomic DNA per cell subset filled all wells of several immunoSEQ plates. The assay was immunoSEQ multiplex PCR, and TCRdb's table has in-frame clones only and misses some. The data show some 2.1 million clones, 90% to 95% seen once. The rearrangement joins TRBV10-3 to TRBJ2-1; 11 bases line up with TRBD2. The receptor's source is a young man in good health. Source material: naive CD4+ T cells sorted from blood. The sample's subset: CD45RA+ positively selected. CDR3 region: CAIGLAGLRGNEQFF. CDR3 nucleotide sequence: TGTGCCATAGGACTAGCGGGCCTGCGGGGCAATGAGCAGTTCTTC.